These 21 T cell receptor beta chains were sequenced from one sample in a study of cytomegalovirus exposure and HLA in healthy donors. Libraries were prepared by immunoSEQ multiplex PCR; TCRdb keeps only in-frame clonotypes and omits some of them. This sample has around 160,000 clones; roughly nine tenths occur once, and the top ten carry 3% to 3.5%. Sequenced material: PBMCs. The receptors shown here come from a woman between 18 and 29 years old in good health and CMV-seropositive.

This chain joins TRBV18 and TRBJ1-2; 7 bases match TRBD1. The CDR3 is 14 residues long. Germline values: CDR1 KGHSH, CDR2 LQKENI. J gave up 8 bases and V 3 bases, and 9 bases lay outside the gene matches. CDR3 sequence (DNA): TGTGCCAGCTCACCGTCAACAGGGGAGCGGGGCTACACCTTC. Residues: CASSPSTGERGYTF.

The chain joins TRBV7-2 to TRBJ2-1; tentative D call: TRBD2 (7 bases). The germline gives CDR1 SGHTA, CDR2 FQGNSA. The CDR3 has 16 residues. The V gene lost 4 bases and the J gene lost 5 bases, with 18 bases spanning the gap. The CDR3 DNA reads as TGTGCCAGCAGCTCTTACAGGGCGCGGGGGCACAATGAGCAGTTCTTC. Translating it yields CASSSYRARGHNEQFF.

V is TRBV4-2 and J is TRBJ2-4; TRBD2 matches at 7 bases. CDR1 LGHNA and CDR2 YNFKEQ come from the germline V gene. This CDR3 spans 19 amino acids. Germline trimming cut 1 base from V and 2 bases from J; bases unmatched to any gene: 14. The CDR3 region has the DNA TGTGCCAGCAGCCAAGGGGGAGGGAGGCGGGAAAGATCCAAAAACATTCAGTACTTC. It is translated as CASSQGGGRRERSKNIQYF.

This clone was recorded once. V gene TRBV4-1 combines with J gene TRBJ1-4, with TRBD1 identical over 9 bases. Germline V CDR1 and CDR2: MGHRA, YSYEKL. The CDR3 totals 15 residues. The J segment lost 7 bases and the V segment lost 2 bases, leaving 5 bases of the junction unmatched. The DNA of the CDR3 is TGCGCCAGCAGCCAACCTCGGGACAGGGTTGAAAAACTGTTTTTT. It specifies CASSQPRDRVEKLFF.

The rearrangement uses TRBV27 and TRBJ2-3; 10 bases are shared with TRBD1. The V gene end was trimmed by 5 bases and the J gene end by 4 bases; junction bases not matched to a gene: 15. The CDR3 loop spans 18 amino acids. Looked up from germline, CDR1 is MNHEY and CDR2 is SMNVEV (reference sequence). The CDR3 sequence is CASSIRPPGQGQADTQYF. The DNA of the CDR3 is TGTGCCAGCAGTATCCGACCCCCGGGACAGGGGCAGGCAGATACGCAGTATTTT.

This clone has just one count. The J gene is TRBJ1-2, the V gene TRBV11-2, with D unclear. V was shortened by 0 bases and J by 1 base, with 9 bases between the two germline ends. Germline-derived CDR1 and CDR2 are SGHAT and FQNNGV. The CDR3 loop spans 15 amino acids. CDR3 in amino acids: CASSLDRQVNYGYTF. DNA of the CDR3: TGTGCCAGCAGCTTAGATCGGCAGGTTAACTATGGCTACACCTTC.

This clone was recorded only once. The chain joins TRBV7-3 to TRBJ2-1; D perhaps matches TRBD2 (6 bases). CDR1 is SGHTA, CDR2 FQGTGA, per germline. The CDR3 is made up of 14 amino acids. V was clipped by 2 bases and J by 8 bases, with 13 bases between them. The CDR3 region has the DNA TGTGCCAGCAGCTTATTGGGGGGAGACCATGAGCAGTTCTTC. Translated: CASSLLGGDHEQFF.

The V and J genes are TRBV28 and TRBJ2-5, with D perhaps TRBD2 (6 bases). The germline CDR1 and CDR2 sequences are MDHEN and SYDVKM. Trimming took off 8 bases at V and 4 bases at J, with 8 bases between the two ends. This CDR3 comprises 11 residues. The CDR3 spells CASSGGETQYF. In DNA, the CDR3 is TGTGCCAGCTCCGGGGGAGAGACCCAGTACTTC.

The genes are TRBV27 and TRBJ2-3; 7 nucleotides match TRBD2. V was clipped by 4 bases and J by 2 bases; unmatched bases: 6. The germline V gene has CDR1 MNHEY and CDR2 SMNVEV (reference sequence). The CDR3 runs 15 residues. Written as DNA, the CDR3 is TGTGCCAGCAGTTACCTAGCGGCTTTCACAGATACGCAGTATTTT. Translating it yields CASSYLAAFTDTQYF.

The V call is TRBV6-5, the J call TRBJ1-5; 8 bases are shared with TRBD1. Germline V CDR1 and CDR2: MNHEY, SVGAGI. The CDR3 length is 14 residues. Trimming removed 5 bases from V and 4 bases from J; junction bases left unmatched: 4. CDR3 bases: TGTGCCAGCAGTACGACAGGGGATAATCAGCCCCAGCATTTT. Translation: CASSTTGDNQPQHF.

Here the CDR3 reads CASNARGIKETQYF. Here the CDR3 DNA reads TGTGCCAGCAACGCCCGCGGGATAAAAGAGACCCAGTACTTC. This sequence joins TRBV6-1 and TRBJ2-5; weak D call: TRBD2 (6 bases). V dropped 7 bases and J dropped 3 bases, with 15 bases sitting between them. The CDR3 spans 14 residues. Germline assignment: CDR1 MNHNS and CDR2 SASEGT.

This clone turned up a few times. V and J are TRBV4-1 and TRBJ1-2, with TRBD1 matching over 7 bases. This CDR3 contains 15 residues. Trimming took 5 bases from V and 8 from J; bases not matched to a gene: 14. CDR1 is MGHRA, CDR2 YSYEKL, per germline. The CDR3 protein is CASSFDLSHRGGYTF. For the CDR3, the DNA is TGCGCCAGCAGCTTCGACCTATCCCACAGGGGCGGCTACACCTTC.

The chain recombines TRBV6-1 with TRBJ2-3; 14 bases line up with TRBD2. This CDR3 has 15 amino acids. Losses at the gene ends were 4 bases for V and 3 bases for J; bases not matched to a gene: 0. The germline V gene encodes CDR1 MNHNS and CDR2 SASEGT. CDR3 sequence: CASSGTSGRTDTQYF. The CDR3 nucleotides are TGTGCCAGCAGTGGGACTAGCGGGAGGACAGATACGCAGTATTTT.

The chain combines TRBV2 with TRBJ2-2, with TRBD2 matching over 10 bases. The CDR3 length is 15 residues. The V gene's germline CDR1 is SNHLY and CDR2 FYNNEI. Trimming took 7 bases from V and 5 from J; bases not matched to a gene: 7. The CDR3 DNA reads as TGTGCCAGCAAAGGGCTAGCGGGAGAAACCGGGGAGCTGTTTTTT. Amino acids: CASKGLAGETGELFF.

This clone was seen just once. This chain joins TRBV30 and TRBJ1-1, with TRBD1 matching 7 bases. The CDR3 sequence is 12 residues long. The ends lost 7 bases at V and 1 base at J; junction bases unmatched: 3. Germline V gives CDR1 GTSNPN, CDR2 SVGIG (reference sequence). CDR3 in amino acids: CALRGQNTEAFF. The CDR3 DNA is TGTGCCTTGAGGGGGCAGAACACTGAAGCTTTCTTT.

The rearrangement joins TRBV30 to TRBJ2-2; TRBD1 matches 9 bases. The CDR3 runs to 16 residues. The ends lost 6 bases at V and 5 bases at J; junction bases unmatched: 13. Germline-derived CDR1 and CDR2 are GTSNPN and SVGIG (reference sequence). As DNA, the CDR3 is TGTGCCTGCACCGGGACAGGGTCCGCTTCGACCGGGGAGCTGTTTTTT. Translating it yields CACTGTGSASTGELFF.

The V call is TRBV6-5, the J call TRBJ1-1; 8 nucleotides match TRBD1. The CDR3 covers 15 residues. Germline CDR1 reads MNHEY; CDR2 reads SVGAGI. The V and J ends lost 6 bases and 1 base, in that order; junction bases with no gene match: 7. The CDR3 bases are TGTGCCAGCAGCAAAGGGGACAGGAGGAACACTGAAGCTTTCTTT. Translated, it gives CASSKGDRRNTEAFF.

The rearrangement uses TRBV11-2 and TRBJ1-5; 12 positions agree with TRBD1. This CDR3 has 16 residues. V lost 0 bases and J lost 3; bases outside the gene matches: 0. Germline assignment: CDR1 SGHAT and CDR2 FQNNGV. The CDR3 protein is CASSLEGQGANQPQHF. In nucleotides, the CDR3 is TGTGCCAGCAGCTTAGAGGGACAGGGGGCCAATCAGCCCCAGCATTTT.

The gene calls are TRBV7-9 and TRBJ2-7; TRBD2 agrees at 12 bases. CDR3 length: 16 amino acids. CDR1 and CDR2 (germline): SEHNR, FQNEAQ (reference sequence). V lost 4 bases and J lost 0; bases outside the gene matches: 4. The CDR3 sequence is CASSSGTSGYSYEQYF. The CDR3 DNA sequence: TGTGCCAGCAGCTCCGGGACTAGCGGGTACTCCTACGAGCAGTACTTC.

This chain links TRBV28 with TRBJ2-5; TRBD1 matches at 7 bases. CDR1 is MDHEN, CDR2 SYDVKM, per germline. With 7 bases clipped from V and 5 bases from J, the junction kept 13 bases outside the gene matches. CDR3 length equals 15 residues. CDR3 loop: CASTTSTGTGETQYF. CDR3 DNA: TGTGCCAGCACCACCTCGACAGGGACGGGTGAGACCCAGTACTTC.

The chain couples TRBV27 to TRBJ2-1; 9 bases align to TRBD2. V lost 3 bases and J lost 6; bases outside the gene matches: 0. From germline, CDR1 is MNHEY and CDR2 SMNVEV (reference sequence). The CDR3 totals 13 residues. CDR3 sequence (DNA): TGTGCCAGCAGTTTGGGACTAGCCAATGAGCAGTTCTTC. It is translated as CASSLGLANEQFF.